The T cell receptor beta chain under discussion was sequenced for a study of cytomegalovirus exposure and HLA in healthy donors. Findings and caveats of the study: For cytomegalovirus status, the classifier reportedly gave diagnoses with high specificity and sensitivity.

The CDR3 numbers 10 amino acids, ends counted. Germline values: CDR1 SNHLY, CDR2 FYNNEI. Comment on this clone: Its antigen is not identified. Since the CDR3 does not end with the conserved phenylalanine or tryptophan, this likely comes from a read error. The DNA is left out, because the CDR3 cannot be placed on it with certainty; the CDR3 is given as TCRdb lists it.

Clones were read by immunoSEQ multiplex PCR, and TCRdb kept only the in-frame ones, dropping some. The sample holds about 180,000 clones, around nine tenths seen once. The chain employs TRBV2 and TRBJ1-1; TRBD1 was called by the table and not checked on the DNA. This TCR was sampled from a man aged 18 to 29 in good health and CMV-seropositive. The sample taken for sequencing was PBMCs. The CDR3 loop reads CASRGQGVSS.